Shown below are 26 T cell receptor beta chains from a single sample sequenced in a study of T cell responses to AZD1222 COVID-19 vaccine. Profiling relied on immunoSEQ multiplex PCR, and the TCRdb table lists in-frame clones only, not all of them. The table records roughly 120,000 clones, about 90% of them present only once. The source material was peripheral blood, sampled 28 days after the second AZD1222 dose. Source of these receptors: an adult who received the AZD1222 COVID-19 vaccine.

This rearrangement joins TRBV7-2 to TRBJ1-2; D remains ambiguous. The CDR3 length is 13 residues. Germline CDR1 SGHTA, CDR2 FQGNSA. V was shortened by 1 base and J by 0 bases, with 3 bases between the two germline ends. CDR3 nucleotides: TGTGCCAGCAGCTTAGTTGCTAACTATGGCTACACCTTC. Its protein product is CASSLVANYGYTF.

The rearrangement uses TRBV11-3 and TRBJ2-5, with 9 bases fitting TRBD2. In germline, CDR1 is SGHNT, CDR2 YENEEA. The CDR3 length is 15 residues. Losses at the gene ends were 5 bases for V and 2 bases for J; bases not matched to a gene: 6. The CDR3 sequence: CASSPGTSRQETQYF. Written as DNA, the CDR3 is TGTGCCAGCAGCCCAGGGACTAGCAGACAAGAGACCCAGTACTTC.

The J gene is TRBJ2-1, the V gene TRBV19; TRBD1 agrees at 10 bases. Per germline, CDR1 LNHDA and CDR2 SQIVND (reference sequence). V lost 5 bases to trimming and J lost 3 bases; unmatched junction nucleotides: 7. The CDR3 contains 16 residues. CDR3 bases: TGTGCCAGTAGTTCGTGGGGGACAGGGGACTACAATGAGCAGTTCTTC. Protein product: CASSSWGTGDYNEQFF.

This chain uses TRBV6-5 with TRBJ1-1, with D possibly TRBD1 on 6 matching bases. Germline CDR1 reads MNHEY; CDR2 reads SVGAGI. The CDR3 consists of 13 residues. V lost 11 bases and J lost 1, with 14 bases in between. The CDR3 nucleotides are TGTGCCGGCGTCACAGGGACGAACACTGAAGCTTTCTTT. Translating it yields CAGVTGTNTEAFF.

The chain is built from TRBV28 and TRBJ1-1; no firm D call. The length of the CDR3 is 13 residues. V was clipped by 2 bases and J by 2 bases, with 6 bases between them. Germline V CDR1 and CDR2: MDHEN, SYDVKM. CDR3 residues: CASSLESNTEAFF. Written as DNA, the CDR3 is TGTGCCAGCAGTTTAGAGAGCAACACTGAAGCTTTCTTT.

The rearrangement uses TRBV5-1 and TRBJ1-1, with TRBD1 matching 11 bases. The CDR3 totals 17 residues. The germline V gene encodes CDR1 SGHRS and CDR2 YFSETQ. Trimming at V came to 4 bases and at J to 5 bases, leaving 13 bases not matched to a gene. The CDR3 DNA is TGCGCCAGCAGCCCGGAGGACAGGGGGCTCCCTTATACTGAAGCTTTCTTT. It translates to CASSPEDRGLPYTEAFF.

The rearrangement joins TRBV6-1 to TRBJ1-3; no clear D gene. The CDR3 has 18 amino acids. Trimming took off 4 bases at V and 0 bases at J, with 19 bases between the two ends. CDR1 MNHNS and CDR2 SASEGT come from the germline V gene. The CDR3 bases are TGTGCCAGCAGTGTCCTCTCCGGACTCGACTTCTCTGGAAACACCATATATTTT. Residues: CASSVLSGLDFSGNTIYF.

This sequence joins TRBV10-3 and TRBJ1-1; D is ambiguous. Trimming took 7 bases from V and 3 from J, leaving 15 bases between them. Germline V lookup: CDR1 ENHRY, CDR2 SYGVKD. There are 14 residues in the CDR3. The CDR3 is CAITQYERDTEAFF. Written as DNA, the CDR3 is TGTGCCATCACCCAGTACGAAAGGGACACTGAAGCTTTCTTT.

The chain recombines TRBV5-8 with TRBJ2-4; TRBD1 is a possible D gene (6 bases). The CDR3 spans 15 residues. Germline V gene data show CDR1 as SGHTS and CDR2 as YDEGEE. The V gene lost 0 bases and the J gene lost 0 bases, with 7 bases spanning the gap. The CDR3 loop is CASSLEGVAKNIQYF. The CDR3 DNA reads as TGTGCCAGCAGCTTGGAGGGGGTAGCCAAAAACATTCAGTACTTC.

The chain links TRBV19 to TRBJ1-2; 9 bases are a match to TRBD1. Losses at the gene ends were 1 base for V and 14 bases for J; bases not matched to a gene: 11. The germline gives CDR1 LNHDA, CDR2 SQIVND (reference sequence). This CDR3 has 14 amino acids. This chain's CDR3 is CASSIAPSGTGPTF. Written as DNA, the CDR3 is TGTGCCAGTAGTATAGCGCCCTCCGGGACAGGGCCTACCTTC.

V gene TRBV30 combines with J gene TRBJ1-2, with 10 positions matching TRBD1. Germline CDR1 and CDR2: GTSNPN and SVGIG (reference sequence). The junction had 7 bases not matched to a gene; V was cut back by 1 base and J by 8 bases. The CDR3 sequence is 14 residues long. The CDR3 here is CAWSARDRGDGYTF. The CDR3 nucleotides read TGTGCCTGGAGTGCCCGGGACAGGGGAGACGGCTACACCTTC.

The V call is TRBV27, the J call TRBJ2-3; 7 bases agree with TRBD2. After removal of 0 bases from V and 1 base from J, the junction contained 4 bases not matched to a gene. CDR1 is MNHEY, CDR2 SMNVEV, per germline (reference sequence). The CDR3 spans 16 residues. The CDR3 is CASSLSASGGTDTQYF. The CDR3 DNA reads TGTGCCAGCAGTTTATCAGCTAGCGGTGGCACAGATACGCAGTATTTT.

This chain links TRBV27 with TRBJ2-3; D unclear. The germline V gene encodes CDR1 MNHEY and CDR2 SMNVEV (reference sequence). The ends were cut back, 6 bases at V and 4 bases at J, with 5 bases in the middle. This CDR3 region has 11 residues. The CDR3 DNA follows: TGTGCCAGCAGGGGTCCAGATACGCAGTATTTT. Translated, it gives CASRGPDTQYF.

This chain links TRBV5-6 with TRBJ1-4; a weak D match, TRBD1 (5 bases). From germline, CDR1 is SGHDT and CDR2 YYEEEE. Trimming took off 0 bases at V and 4 bases at J, with 13 bases between the two ends. This CDR3 has 16 residues. CDR3 protein: CASSLEGPGNNEKLFF. For the CDR3, the DNA is TGTGCCAGCAGCTTGGAGGGGCCGGGTAATAATGAAAAACTGTTTTTT. Using reference TRBV5-6 and TRBJ1-4 for the parts outside the CDR3, the full variable domain is DAGVTQSPTHLIKTRGQQVTLRCSPKSGHDTVSWYQQALGQGPQFIFQYYEEEERQRGNFPDRFSGHQFPNYSSELNVNALLLGDSALYLCASSLEGPGNNEKLFFGSGTQLSVL.

The V gene is TRBV28, the J gene TRBJ1-1, with TRBD1 matching 7 bases. The CDR3 is 14 residues long. The germline V gene has CDR1 MDHEN and CDR2 SYDVKM. The junction had 7 bases not matched to a gene; V was cut back by 8 bases and J by 1 base. The CDR3 nucleotides read TGTGCCAGCGGATCGGGACAGAGGAACACTGAAGCTTTCTTT. Protein sequence: CASGSGQRNTEAFF.

The rearrangement uses TRBV11-2 and TRBJ1-1, with TRBD1 as a possible D gene (5 bases). The CDR3 runs to 17 residues. The germline V gene has CDR1 SGHAT and CDR2 FQNNGV. V dropped 3 bases and J dropped 4 bases, with 21 bases sitting between them. The CDR3 sequence is CASSFKGLPAFGTEAFF. In DNA form, the CDR3 reads TGTGCCAGCAGCTTTAAGGGGTTACCCGCTTTTGGCACTGAAGCTTTCTTT.

The chain is built from TRBV7-9 and TRBJ1-2; D is uncertain. The V gene lost 5 bases and the J gene lost 6 bases, with 19 bases spanning the gap. In germline, CDR1 is SEHNR, CDR2 FQNEAQ (reference sequence). CDR3 length equals 15 residues. The CDR3 DNA follows: TGTGCCAGCAGCGGTCTCCTACCCGGTTTTAATGGCTACACCTTC. Amino acid sequence: CASSGLLPGFNGYTF.

The V call is TRBV6-6, the J call TRBJ1-1; no definite D call. In germline, CDR1 is MNHNY, CDR2 SVGAGI (reference sequence). Trimming shortened V by 0 bases and J by 5 bases, and 7 bases separated the two germline ends. The CDR3 is 13 amino acids. The CDR3: CASSYSGVTEAFF. The CDR3 bases are TGTGCCAGCAGTTACTCCGGGGTGACTGAAGCTTTCTTT.

The chain is built from TRBV7-3 and TRBJ2-2, with D possibly being TRBD1 or TRBD2 (5 bases each). The CDR3 has 15 residues. Germline CDR1 is SGHTA and CDR2 is FQGTGA. V shed 2 bases and J shed 4 bases, with 11 bases lying between them. The CDR3 region is CASSLGRGGTGELFF. The CDR3 DNA follows: TGTGCCAGCAGCTTAGGTCGGGGCGGCACCGGGGAGCTGTTTTTT.

The chain couples TRBV14 to TRBJ2-7; 7 positions match TRBD1. The V gene's germline CDR1 is SGHDN and CDR2 FVKESK. J lost 4 bases, V lost 4 bases, and 4 bases had no gene match. The CDR3 spans 13 residues. The CDR3 reads CASSPQQGYEQYF. The CDR3 DNA sequence: TGTGCCAGCAGCCCTCAACAGGGGTACGAGCAGTACTTC. The entire variable domain, with the rest obtained from reference TRBV14 and TRBJ2-7, is as follows: EAGVTQFPSHSVIEKGQTVTLRCDPISGHDNLYWYRRVMGKEIKFLLHFVKESKQDESGMPNNRFLAERTGGTYSTLKVQPAELEDSGVYFCASSPQQGYEQYFGPGTRLTVT.

The chain links TRBV3-1 (or the pseudogene TRBV3-2) to TRBJ1-4, with a tentative D call TRBD1 (6 bases). The CDR3 spans 18 residues. Looked up from germline, CDR1 is LGHDT and CDR2 is YNNKEL (reference sequence). Deletions cut 1 base from V and 0 bases from J, with 15 bases between. CDR3 loop: CASSQARNPGATNEKLFF. CDR3 nucleotides: TGTGCCAGCAGCCAAGCCCGAAACCCAGGGGCAACTAATGAAAAACTGTTTTTT.

In DNA, the CDR3 is TGTGCCAGCAGCTCCACCGTCAGGGCGGGGAACACTGAAGCTTTCTTT. This sequence encodes CASSSTVRAGNTEAFF. The chain is built from TRBV7-2 and TRBJ1-1, with D possibly being TRBD1 (5 bases). The germline V and J ends were trimmed by 4 bases and 1 base, with 16 bases remaining between them. Germline lookup yields CDR1 SGHTA and CDR2 FQGNSA. The CDR3 length is 16 residues.

The chain combines TRBV4-1 with TRBJ1-5; D unclear. The V gene's germline CDR1 is MGHRA and CDR2 YSYEKL. The CDR3 covers 15 residues. V was trimmed by 0 bases and J by 0 bases, leaving 6 bases between them. CDR3 nucleotides: TGCGCCAGCAGCCAAGACCTTTTTAGCAATCAGCCCCAGCATTTT. Its translation is CASSQDLFSNQPQHF.

The chain links TRBV7-9 to TRBJ1-2; no clear D gene. V lost 8 bases and J 5 bases, leaving 15 bases between the germline ends. The CDR3 is 13 residues long. From germline, CDR1 is SEHNR and CDR2 FQNEAQ (reference sequence). The CDR3 coding sequence is TGTGCCAGCGATCCTTTGTCCCCGTATGGCTACACCTTC. Translating gives CASDPLSPYGYTF.

This rearrangement joins TRBV30 to TRBJ1-5; 9 bases align to TRBD1. The CDR3 contains 17 residues. The V and J ends lost 3 bases and 3 bases, in that order; junction bases with no gene match: 12. CDR1 and CDR2 from the germline V gene are GTSNPN and SVGIG (reference sequence). The CDR3 coding sequence is TGTGCCTGGAGCGGTTCCGGGACAGGGTATGCCAATCAGCCCCAGCATTTT. It yields the protein CAWSGSGTGYANQPQHF.

The chain links TRBV5-1 to TRBJ1-2; 11 positions match TRBD1. The CDR3 runs 14 residues. Per germline, CDR1 SGHRS and CDR2 YFSETQ. The J segment lost 6 bases and the V segment lost 5 bases, leaving 6 bases of the junction unmatched. CDR3 protein: CASSSDRGQDGYTF. CDR3 bases: TGCGCCAGCAGTTCGGACAGGGGGCAGGATGGCTACACCTTC.